This T cell receptor beta chain was captured in a study of blood T cells in healthy people across ages. V dropped 8 bases and J dropped 2 bases, with 15 bases sitting between them. The CDR3 spans 13 residues. The germline CDR1 and CDR2 sequences are GTSNPN and SVGIG (reference sequence). Through a sample-barcoded 5' primer and a J-beta primer mix, a second PCR was run for about 7 to 12 cycles. TCRdb reanalysed the 5' RACE reads using MiXCR and keeps one entry per CDR3 protein. The data hold about 1,500,000 distinct CDR3 sequences, with 42% observed a single time. Specimen: blood. The chain uses TRBV30 and TRBJ2-5; D possibly corresponds to TRBD1 (5 bases). This clonotype was obtained from a woman aged 18-29 years in good health. CDR3 DNA: TGTGCCGGGATTGGGCAGGGACAAGAGACCCAGTACTTC. It codes for CAGIGQGQETQYF.